Listed below are T cell receptor beta chains from one sample, sequenced in a study of T cells in Graves' hyperthyroidism and ophthalmopathy. TCRdb independently ran MiXCR on the multiplex PCR reads; one entry per CDR3 protein. The profile shows nearly 600,000 distinct CDR3 sequences, approximately 15% of them singletons. Sequencing was carried out using blood. These receptor sequences come from a woman under 30 with Graves' ophthalmopathy. Both conserved end residues are part of each CDR3. The order of the fields is J gene, D gene, V gene, clone size, CDR3 protein, CDR3 DNA. D genes are given only for firm matches. Some rows have no size entry. The others give once, few or many, or a class for an expanded clone.

>TRBJ1-6|-|TRBV20-1|-
CSARDPTDYNSPLHF
TGCAGTGCTAGAGATCCGACAGATTATAATTCACCCCTCCACTTT
>TRBJ2-7|TRBD1|TRBV2|few
CASSSPPWTGGSYEQYF
TGTGCCAGCAGCTCCCCCCCATGGACAGGGGGTTCCTACGAGCAGTACTTC
>TRBJ2-1|-|TRBV27|many
CASSLPGHSYNEQFF
TGTGCCAGCAGTTTACCTGGGCACTCCTACAATGAGCAGTTCTTC
>TRBJ1-1|-|TRBV7-9|-
CASSLLPQEANTEAFF
TGTGCCAGCAGCCTCCTACCACAGGAAGCGAACACTGAAGCTTTCTTT
>TRBJ2-2|-|TRBV12-3/TRBV12-4|-
CASSLFLFRTSNTGELFF
TGTGCCAGCAGTTTATTTTTATTTCGGACATCAAACACCGGGGAGCTGTTTTTT
>TRBJ2-1|TRBD2|TRBV6-5|many
CASSYSGAGGFFHEQFF
TGTGCCAGCAGTTACTCAGGGGCGGGAGGTTTTTTTCATGAGCAGTTCTTC
>TRBJ1-2|-|TRBV19|-
CASSRPARATNYGYTF
TGTGCCAGTAGCCGACCCGCCCGAGCGACTAACTATGGCTACACCTTC
>TRBJ1-1|-|TRBV11-3|many
CASSEQTGMNTEAFF
TGTGCCAGCAGCGAGCAGACAGGCATGAACACTGAAGCTTTCTTT
>TRBJ2-1|-|TRBV7-9|many
CASSFPMGLTGTFF
TGTGCCAGCAGCTTTCCAATGGGACTTACCGGAACGTTCTTC
>TRBJ1-3|-|TRBV3-1|many
CASSFTGGNTIYF
TGTGCCAGCAGCTTCACTGGTGGAAACACCATATATTTT
>TRBJ2-1|TRBD2|TRBV12-3/TRBV12-4|-
CASSSSGILNNEQFF
TGTGCCAGCAGCTCTAGCGGGATTCTCAACAATGAGCAGTTCTTC
>TRBJ1-1|TRBD1|TRBV19|few
CASSILGTGDEAFF
TGTGCCAGTAGTATTTTAGGGACAGGGGATGAAGCTTTCTTT
>TRBJ2-2|-|TRBV28|few
CASRPHANTGELFF
TGTGCCAGCAGACCCCACGCGAACACCGGGGAGCTGTTTTTT
>TRBJ1-1|-|TRBV4-2|many
CASSQVPVNTEAFF
TGTGCCAGCAGCCAAGTGCCAGTCAACACTGAAGCTTTCTTT
>TRBJ1-5|-|TRBV6-5|many
CASSYSGRNQPQHF
TGTGCCAGCAGTTACTCCGGCCGGAATCAGCCCCAGCATTTT
>TRBJ2-1|-|TRBV11-2|many
CASSPRGGWYEQFF
TGTGCCAGCAGCCCGCGCGGGGGCTGGTATGAGCAGTTCTTC
>TRBJ2-2|-|TRBV6-5|-
CASSYLTRKNTGELFF
TGTGCCAGCAGTTACCTTACTCGGAAGAACACCGGGGAGCTGTTTTTT
>TRBJ2-5|-|TRBV7-2|many
CASSLVGGPLQETQYF
TGTGCCAGCAGCTTAGTCGGGGGGCCTCTCCAAGAGACCCAGTACTTC
>TRBJ1-1|TRBD1|TRBV3-1|few
CASSYRQGLNTEAFF
TGTGCCAGCAGCTACCGACAGGGGTTGAACACTGAAGCTTTCTTT
>TRBJ2-1|TRBD2|TRBV7-3|many
CASSSGGSSYNEQFF
TGTGCCAGCAGCTCCGGCGGGAGCTCCTACAATGAGCAGTTCTTC
>TRBJ2-5|-|TRBV11-1|many
CASSFVGDQETQYF
TGTGCCAGCAGCTTTGTGGGGGACCAAGAGACCCAGTACTTC
>TRBJ2-7|-|TRBV20-1|many
CSASLPGKGPYEQYF
TGCAGTGCTAGTTTACCGGGAAAGGGACCCTACGAGCAGTACTTC
>TRBJ2-3|TRBD1|TRBV18|many
CASSSQGRGGDTQYF
TGTGCCAGCTCGTCACAGGGGAGAGGAGGAGATACGCAGTATTTT
>TRBJ1-5|TRBD1|TRBV15|many
CATGQGRSNQPQHF
TGTGCCACAGGACAGGGCCGGAGCAATCAGCCCCAGCATTTT
>TRBJ1-5|TRBD1|TRBV19|many
CASRPGQEGNQPQHF
TGTGCCAGTAGGCCGGGACAGGAGGGCAATCAGCCCCAGCATTTT